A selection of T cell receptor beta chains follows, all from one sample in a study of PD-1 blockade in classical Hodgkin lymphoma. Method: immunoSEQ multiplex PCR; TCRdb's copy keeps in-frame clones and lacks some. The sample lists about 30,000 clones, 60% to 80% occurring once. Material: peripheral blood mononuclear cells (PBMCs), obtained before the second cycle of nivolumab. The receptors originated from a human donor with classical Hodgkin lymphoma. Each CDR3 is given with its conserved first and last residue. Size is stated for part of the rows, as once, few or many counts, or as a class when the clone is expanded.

CDR3: CASSLEALDAGNTIYF; V: TRBV7-2; size: NA; J: TRBJ1-3
CDR3: CASSLLAGNQETQYF; V: TRBV18; size: NA; J: TRBJ2-5
CDR3: CASSLNREGTQYF; V: TRBV5-1; size: NA; J: TRBJ2-3
CDR3: CATAVRAGNQPQHF; V: TRBV2; size: NA; J: TRBJ1-5
CDR3: CAISGADTQYF; V: TRBV10-3; size: NA; J: TRBJ2-3
CDR3: CASSPRGGWETQYF; V: TRBV4-3; size: few; J: TRBJ2-5
CDR3: CASTPPNTDTQYF; V: TRBV2; size: medium-sized; J: TRBJ2-3
CDR3: CASSEKGTLYSNQPQHF; V: TRBV2; size: once; J: TRBJ1-5
CDR3: CASSLASGYNEQFF; V: TRBV7-9; size: NA; J: TRBJ2-1
CDR3: CASSQDIAQDTQYF; V: TRBV4-1; size: NA; J: TRBJ2-3
CDR3: CASSPRIRGGYGYTF; V: TRBV28; size: NA; J: TRBJ1-2
CDR3: CASSLNSRYEQYF; V: TRBV7-9; size: NA; J: TRBJ2-7
CDR3: CASSPQPGLTSYNEQFF; V: TRBV9; size: once; J: TRBJ2-1
CDR3: CASSLPDRVDTEAFF; V: TRBV5-4; size: medium-sized; J: TRBJ1-1
CDR3: CASSLAGQSFNEQFF; V: TRBV7-8; size: NA; J: TRBJ2-1
CDR3: CASSLDRGRGQPQHF; V: TRBV5-4; size: NA; J: TRBJ1-5
CDR3: CSVEVWAGGGHAGELFF; V: TRBV29-1; size: NA; J: TRBJ2-2
CDR3: CASSLGQGDEKLFF; V: TRBV7-9; size: NA; J: TRBJ1-4
CDR3: CASSLGGTAYYYSGNTIYF; V: TRBV11-2; size: NA; J: TRBJ1-3
CDR3: CASSSLGILNTDTQYF; V: TRBV27; size: NA; J: TRBJ2-3
CDR3: CASSLRLAGAYEQYF; V: TRBV5-6; size: NA; J: TRBJ2-7
CDR3: CASSGLPADTQYF; V: TRBV5-1; size: NA; J: TRBJ2-3
CDR3: CASSPGGLYSGANVLTF; V: TRBV7-8; size: NA; J: TRBJ2-6
CDR3: CASSLPGVTDTQYF; V: TRBV5-4; size: NA; J: TRBJ2-3
CDR3: CASSQEERGVDNEQFF; V: TRBV4-1; size: NA; J: TRBJ2-1
CDR3: CASSSLGRNYGYTF; V: TRBV11-2; size: few; J: TRBJ1-2
CDR3: CASSKLGLTINQPQHF; V: TRBV27; size: NA; J: TRBJ1-5
CDR3: CASSFYTGVSYEQYF; V: TRBV7-8; size: NA; J: TRBJ2-7